These 21 T cell receptor beta chains came from one sample sequenced in a study of OX40 agonist ivuxolimab in advanced cancers. Library preparation employed the immunoSEQ multiplex PCR assay. The table was pulled from immuneACCESS by TCRdb, which kept in-frame rearrangements only. Such tables lose some clones; where checked, under half of the loss comes from unresolved V genes, and the rest has no known cause. The sample data list about 43,000 clones, and approximately 84% of these were observed just once. The ten largest clones represent 15% of the sample. This specimen was CD4+ or CD8+ T cells sorted from blood, taken in a trial of the OX40 agonist ivuxolimab. Receptors were obtained from an adult with an advanced solid tumor such as melanoma, head and neck, liver or kidney cancer.

The chain has TRBV28 and TRBJ2-3, with 8 bases aligning to TRBD2. This CDR3 spans 16 amino acids. Germline CDR1 reads MDHEN; CDR2 reads SYDVKM. Trimming took 2 bases from V and 2 from J; bases not matched to a gene: 6. DNA of the CDR3: TGTGCCAGCAGTTTACGGGGGGGGCCGGACACAGATACGCAGTATTTT. Encoded protein: CASSLRGGPDTDTQYF.

The rearrangement joins TRBV19 to TRBJ1-5; D is uncertain. The ends were cut back, 5 bases at V and 7 bases at J, with 6 bases in the middle. The CDR3 extends over 11 amino acids. Germline lookup yields CDR1 LNHDA and CDR2 SQIVND (reference sequence). Here the CDR3 DNA reads TGTGCCAGTAGTCCGGGACAGCCCCAGCATTTT. Encoded protein: CASSPGQPQHF.

The CDR3 is CASSWDSGGEQFF. CDR3 bases: TGTGCCAGCAGTTGGGACTCTGGCGGGGAGCAGTTCTTC. The chain uses TRBV7-9 and TRBJ2-1; a weak D match, TRBD2 (6 bases). The V gene's germline CDR1 is SEHNR and CDR2 FQNEAQ (reference sequence). This CDR3 has 13 amino acids. Trimming took 6 bases from V and 10 from J, leaving 16 bases between them.

V usage is TRBV10-3 and J usage is TRBJ2-1; 13 bases are shared with TRBD2. V dropped 3 bases and J dropped 6; count of bases not matched to a gene: 11. In germline, CDR1 is ENHRY, CDR2 SYGVKD. This CDR3 has 18 amino acids. CDR3 nucleotides: TGTGCCATCAGTGAAGGGTTAGGACTAGCGGGAGTTGGCAATGAGCAGTTCTTC. This gives the protein CAISEGLGLAGVGNEQFF.

V gene TRBV4-1 combines with J gene TRBJ1-6; no definite D call. The CDR3 consists of 15 residues. V lost 1 base and J 7 bases, leaving 11 bases between the germline ends. Germline CDR1 and CDR2: MGHRA and YSYEKL. CDR3 sequence (DNA): TGCGCCAGCAGCCAAGCGGCAGACATGAATTCACCCCTCCACTTT. Its protein product is CASSQAADMNSPLHF.

This chain uses TRBV2 with TRBJ2-7; 8 bases match TRBD2. CDR3 size: 14 residues. The germline V gene encodes CDR1 SNHLY and CDR2 FYNNEI. V dropped 5 bases and J dropped 3; count of bases not matched to a gene: 6. The CDR3 DNA reads as TGTGCCAGCAGTTTCGGGACTAGTTACTACGAGCAGTACTTC. Protein: CASSFGTSYYEQYF.

The chain is built from TRBV5-6 and TRBJ1-5, with a possible D match to TRBD1 (5 bases). The CDR3 sequence is 15 residues long. V shed 1 base and J shed 5 bases, with 13 bases lying between them. Germline lookup yields CDR1 SGHDT and CDR2 YYEEEE. The CDR3 bases are TGTGCCAGCAGCTTGACGGTTGAAGGGGATCAGCCCCAGCATTTT. Encoded protein: CASSLTVEGDQPQHF.

This clone was detected only once. This rearrangement joins TRBV7-2 to TRBJ1-2; D gene ambiguous. From germline, CDR1 is SGHTA and CDR2 FQGNSA. Trimming pared 0 bases from V and 6 bases from J, leaving 14 bases between. CDR3 length equals 15 residues. CDR3 amino acids: CASSLAEGDVNGYTF. As DNA, the CDR3 is TGTGCCAGCAGCTTAGCGGAGGGTGACGTAAATGGCTACACCTTC.

The chain recombines TRBV6-5 with TRBJ2-1; D might be TRBD2 (5 bases). The germline gives CDR1 MNHEY, CDR2 SVGAGI. There are 13 residues in the CDR3. V was pared by 2 bases and J by 6 bases, with 8 bases between. The CDR3 region has the DNA TGTGCCAGCAGTTACGGACTCAGCAATGAGCAGTTCTTC. It yields the protein CASSYGLSNEQFF.

This clone has just a few counts. The V call is TRBV27, the J call TRBJ1-1; TRBD1 might be the D (5 bases). CDR1 is MNHEY and CDR2 is SMNVEV in the germline V gene (reference sequence). The CDR3 spans 14 residues. Trimming took 7 bases from V and 3 from J, leaving 15 bases between them. CDR3 sequence (DNA): TGTGCCAGCACCCCCCGGGGGGTTGACACTGAAGCTTTCTTT. Its protein is CASTPRGVDTEAFF.

This chain connects TRBV4-1 to TRBJ2-1, with TRBD1 identical over 8 bases. CDR3 length: 16 amino acids. V shed 2 bases and J 2 bases; nucleotides not matched to a gene: 5. CDR1 is MGHRA and CDR2 is YSYEKL in the germline V gene. This CDR3 reads CASSQPGQDAYNEQFF. CDR3 bases: TGCGCCAGCAGCCAACCGGGACAGGACGCCTACAATGAGCAGTTCTTC.

V gene TRBV4-1 combines with J gene TRBJ1-2, with a weak D call TRBD1 (5 bases). Trimming left V 1 base short and J 4 bases short, with 25 bases between. Per the germline V gene, CDR1 is MGHRA and CDR2 is YSYEKL. The CDR3 consists of 19 residues. The CDR3 reads CASSQAEVAGDGPAYGYTF. For the CDR3, the DNA is TGCGCCAGCAGCCAAGCGGAGGTAGCCGGGGACGGACCCGCCTATGGCTACACCTTC.

This clone was recorded once. The same CDR3 also results from other DNA sequences found in this sample. The gene calls are TRBV27 and TRBJ1-1; D is ambiguous. The germline gives CDR1 MNHEY, CDR2 SMNVEV (reference sequence). The germline V and J ends were trimmed by 4 bases and 1 base, with 7 bases remaining between them. The CDR3 is 13 amino acids. DNA for the CDR3: TGTGCCAGCAGTTCGTACGGGAACACTGAAGCTTTCTTT. Protein: CASSSYGNTEAFF.

The chain carries TRBV27 and TRBJ2-3, with D possibly TRBD2 on 6 matching bases. This CDR3 contains 15 residues. Germline CDR1 and CDR2: MNHEY and SMNVEV (reference sequence). With 3 bases removed from V and 6 bases from J, the gap between germline ends came to 16 bases. The CDR3 region is CASSFVKGGSDTQYF. In DNA form, the CDR3 reads TGTGCCAGCAGTTTCGTCAAGGGAGGATCGGATACGCAGTATTTT.

The gene calls are TRBV13 and TRBJ1-2; possible D gene TRBD1, 5 bases. This CDR3 has 14 residues. Between the trimmed V and J ends, which lost 4 bases and 4 bases, there was a span of 13 bases. Germline CDR1 reads PRHDT; CDR2 reads FYEKMQ (reference sequence). CDR3 coding DNA: TGTGCCAGCAGCTCTACGGGACGGTCCTATGGCTACACCTTC. Encoded protein: CASSSTGRSYGYTF.

This clone was picked up one time. The chain couples TRBV5-4 to TRBJ1-2; no clear D gene. Germline CDR1 reads SGHNT; CDR2 reads YYREEE (reference sequence). Trimming took off 1 base at V and 1 base at J, with 2 bases between the two ends. The CDR3 has 12 amino acids. CDR3: CASSLINYGYTF. The DNA of the CDR3 is TGTGCCAGCAGCTTGATTAACTATGGCTACACCTTC.

The rearrangement uses TRBV2 and TRBJ2-1, with 14 bases matching TRBD2. Germline assignment: CDR1 SNHLY and CDR2 FYNNEI. Losses at the gene ends were 2 bases for V and 4 bases for J; bases not matched to a gene: 16. This CDR3 region has 21 residues. CDR3 residues: CASSETLTGTSGRDSYNEQFF. The CDR3 DNA reads as TGTGCCAGCAGTGAAACTCTAACCGGGACTAGCGGGAGAGACTCTTACAATGAGCAGTTCTTC.

This rearrangement joins TRBV9 to TRBJ1-4; D not resolved. Trimming cost V 0 bases and J 0 bases, with 12 bases left between them. The CDR3 has 17 residues. In germline, CDR1 is SGDLS, CDR2 YYNGEE. In nucleotides, the CDR3 is TGTGCCAGCAGCGTAGGGTACCAGGTAGCAACTAATGAAAAACTGTTTTTT. Amino acid sequence: CASSVGYQVATNEKLFF.

This clone appeared a few times. V is TRBV5-5 and J is TRBJ2-7; TRBD1 matches 9 bases. The V gene end was trimmed by 4 bases and the J gene end by 6 bases; junction bases not matched to a gene: 8. The germline V gene has CDR1 SGHKS and CDR2 YYEKEE (reference sequence). The CDR3 extends over 14 amino acids. This CDR3 reads CASSPKGTGSEQYV. The CDR3 nucleotides read TGTGCCAGCAGCCCGAAAGGGACAGGGAGCGAGCAGTACGTC.

The gene calls are TRBV13 and TRBJ2-7, with no clear D. The V and J ends lost 5 bases and 3 bases respectively, with 8 bases between them. Germline V gives CDR1 PRHDT, CDR2 FYEKMQ (reference sequence). The CDR3 sequence is 12 residues long. CDR3 loop: CASSRQRYEQYV. In DNA form, the CDR3 reads TGTGCCAGCAGCCGACAACGCTACGAGCAGTACGTC.

V and J are TRBV5-4 and TRBJ1-2; D remains unclear. CDR1 is SGHNT and CDR2 is YYREEE in the germline V gene (reference sequence). CDR3 length: 12 amino acids. V was shortened by 0 bases and J by 6 bases, with 6 bases between the two germline ends. This chain's CDR3 is CASSLANDGYTF. CDR3 nucleotides: TGTGCCAGCAGCTTGGCCAACGATGGCTACACCTTC.